This TCR beta chain appears in the sequencing data of a study of glioma-infiltrating T cells. The study, taken as a whole, reports: Only very few CDR3 sequences appeared in both tissue and blood.

Germline V gene data show CDR1 as DFQATT and CDR2 as SNEGSKA (reference sequence). This CDR3 contains 12 residues. Trimming left V 2 bases short and J 2 bases short, with 4 bases between. TCR alpha and beta CDR3 regions were amplified from RNA using iRepertoire nested multiplex PCR. TCRdb passed the multiplex PCR reads through MiXCR, listing each CDR3 protein once. The data show under 150,000 distinct CDR3 sequences, with about two fifths seen just once and more than 15% held by the top ten. Notes on this clonotype: The antigen remains undetermined.

Sequencing used glioma tissue, nonneoplastic brain tissue, or PBMCs (not recorded which). The V and J genes are TRBV20-1 and TRBJ2-1; D gene uncertain. The TCR originated in a human donor with low-grade glioma or glioblastoma, undergoing nonglioma brain surgery, or in good health (not recorded which). The CDR3 DNA is TGCAGTGCTAGACGTGCCTACAATGAGCAGTTCTTC. Its translation is CSARRAYNEQFF.